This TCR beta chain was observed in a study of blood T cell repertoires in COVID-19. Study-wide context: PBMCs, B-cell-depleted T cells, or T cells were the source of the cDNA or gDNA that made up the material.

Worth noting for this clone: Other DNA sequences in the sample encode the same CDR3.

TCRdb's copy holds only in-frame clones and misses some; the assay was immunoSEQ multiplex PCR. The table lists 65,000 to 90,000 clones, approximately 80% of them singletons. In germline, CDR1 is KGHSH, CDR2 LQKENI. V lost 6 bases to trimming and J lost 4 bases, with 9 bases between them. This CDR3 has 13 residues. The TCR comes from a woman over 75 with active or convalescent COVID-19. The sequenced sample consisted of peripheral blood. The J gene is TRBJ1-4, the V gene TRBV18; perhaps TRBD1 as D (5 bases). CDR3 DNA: TGTGCCAGCTCGTTGGGACTTAATGAAAAACTGTTTTTT. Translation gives CASSLGLNEKLFF.